A selection of T cell receptor beta chains follows, all from one sample in a study of Graves' ophthalmopathy and Graves' hyperthyroidism. One entry per CDR3 protein results from TCRdb running MiXCR on the multiplex PCR reads. The sample lists 500,000 to 600,000 distinct CDR3 sequences, under 40% occurring once. The sequenced sample consisted of peripheral blood or thyroid tissue (not recorded which). The receptors originated from an adult man with Graves' hyperthyroidism. The CDR3 runs from the conserved cysteine through the conserved F or W. The D gene is left open where the match is weak. Clone size is given for some rows only: seen once, a few or many times, or a class if the clone is expanded.

TRBV7-9	.	TRBJ2-3	.	CASTGAGSGTDTQYF	TGTGCCAGCACAGGGGCGGGATCAGGCACAGATACGCAGTATTTT
TRBV6-5	.	TRBJ1-4	.	CASSSGTPTNEKLFF	TGTGCCAGCAGTTCGGGGACACCAACTAATGAAAAACTGTTTTTT
TRBV15	TRBD1	TRBJ2-7	many	CATGDRGGYEQYF	TGTGCCACCGGAGACAGGGGTGGTTACGAGCAGTACTTC
TRBV5-5	.	TRBJ2-5	many	CASNPEIWSQETQYF	TGTGCCAGCAACCCCGAGATTTGGTCCCAAGAGACCCAGTACTTC
TRBV10-2	TRBD2	TRBJ2-2	.	CASSNSGGASVGELFF	TGCGCCAGCAGCAATAGCGGGGGGGCGTCTGTCGGGGAGCTGTTTTTT
TRBV6-5	TRBD2	TRBJ2-7	many	CASSRLADSYEQYF	TGTGCCAGCAGTAGACTAGCGGACTCCTACGAGCAGTACTTC
TRBV15	.	TRBJ2-3	.	CATSRFTGLSTDTQYF	TGTGCCACCAGCAGATTCACAGGGCTCAGCACAGATACGCAGTATTTT
TRBV5-1	TRBD1	TRBJ1-4	.	CASSTGQGRRNEKLFF	TGCGCCAGCAGCACTGGACAGGGGCGGAGGAATGAAAAACTGTTTTTT
TRBV20-1	TRBD1	TRBJ1-6	many	CSARAGGQGQNSPLHF	TGCAGTGCTAGAGCTGGAGGACAGGGTCAAAATTCACCCCTCCACTTT
TRBV11-3	.	TRBJ1-1	many	CASSLDGQRNTEAFF	TGTGCCAGCAGCTTAGATGGACAGAGGAACACTGAAGCTTTCTTT
TRBV24-1	.	TRBJ2-7	.	CATSGTGTSYEQYF	TGTGCCACCAGTGGCACAGGGACCTCCTACGAGCAGTACTTC
TRBV4-1	.	TRBJ2-2	many	CASSHTGNTGELFF	TGCGCCAGCAGCCACACAGGGAACACCGGGGAGCTGTTTTTT
TRBV12-3/TRBV12-4	.	TRBJ2-7	.	CASSVDGGTLSYEQYF	TGTGCCAGCAGCGTAGATGGTGGGACGCTTTCCTACGAGCAGTACTTC
TRBV6-1	.	TRBJ1-1	many	CASRNAGTRYTEAFF	TGTGCCAGCAGGAACGCAGGGACGAGGTACACTGAAGCTTTCTTT
TRBV24-1	.	TRBJ2-2	.	CATSDGTRFGGHALFF	TGTGCCACCAGTGACGGGACAAGATTTGGGGGCCACGCGCTGTTTTTT
TRBV5-6	TRBD1	TRBJ2-5	few	CASSLFVTGVETQYF	TGTGCCAGCAGCTTGTTCGTGACAGGGGTGGAGACCCAGTACTTC
TRBV29-1	TRBD2	TRBJ2-2	many	CSVEGLAGGPFGELFF	TGCAGCGTTGAGGGACTAGCGGGAGGGCCTTTCGGGGAGCTGTTTTTT
TRBV7-9	TRBD1	TRBJ1-4	.	CASSSHDLQGADEKLFF	TGTGCCAGCAGCTCGCACGACCTACAGGGGGCCGATGAAAAACTGTTTTTT
TRBV6-5	TRBD1	TRBJ1-6	.	CASSSGTVYNSPLHF	TGTGCCAGCAGTTCGGGGACAGTTTATAATTCACCCCTCCACTTT
TRBV7-6	TRBD2	TRBJ2-2	few	CASSLAGLAGGHTGELFF	TGTGCCAGCAGCTTAGCGGGGCTGGCGGGGGGCCACACCGGGGAGCTGTTTTTT
TRBV5-5	.	TRBJ2-5	.	CASSSLWTEEQETQYF	TGTGCCAGCAGTTCCCTATGGACAGAAGAGCAAGAGACCCAGTACTTC
TRBV18	.	TRBJ2-5	.	CASSPAGMTETQYF	TGTGCCAGCTCACCCGCCGGGATGACGGAGACCCAGTACTTC
TRBV5-1	.	TRBJ1-3	once	CASSSTGANTIYF	TGCGCCAGCAGCTCAACGGGGGCGAACACCATATATTTT
TRBV3-1	TRBD2	TRBJ2-5	.	CASSQEASGSETQYF	TGTGCCAGCAGCCAAGAAGCTAGCGGGAGCGAGACCCAGTACTTC
TRBV11-3	.	TRBJ1-1	.	CASSSGAVSEAFF	TGTGCCAGCAGCTCAGGGGCTGTATCTGAAGCTTTCTTT
TRBV5-4	.	TRBJ2-2	few	CASSFGLTTGELFF	TGTGCCAGCAGCTTCGGCCTAACCACCGGGGAGCTGTTTTTT
TRBV5-8	TRBD2	TRBJ2-5	many	CASRIPGLAKKTQYF	TGTGCCAGCAGAATCCCGGGACTAGCAAAGAAGACCCAGTACTTC
TRBV12-3/TRBV12-4	TRBD2	TRBJ2-5	many	CASSLVLAGRETQYF	TGTGCCAGCAGTTTAGTACTAGCGGGAAGGGAGACCCAGTACTTC
TRBV7-3	TRBD1	TRBJ2-5	few	CASSLDRGTDTQYF	TGTGCCAGCAGCTTGGACAGGGGCACAGATACGCAGTACTTC
TRBV14	.	TRBJ2-7	many	CASRGAVAREQYF	TGTGCCAGCAGAGGGGCCGTCGCGCGCGAGCAGTACTTC
TRBV24-1	.	TRBJ1-5	many	CATSDNVPGRNQPQHF	TGTGCCACCAGTGATAATGTCCCAGGACGCAATCAGCCCCAGCATTTT
TRBV7-2	TRBD2	TRBJ2-5	many	CASSQKLAGGGETQYF	TGTGCCAGCAGCCAGAAACTAGCGGGAGGGGGGGAGACCCAGTACTTC
TRBV11-2	.	TRBJ1-1	many	CASSPGRVSTEAFF	TGTGCCAGCAGCCCTGGGCGGGTGTCCACTGAAGCTTTCTTT
TRBV24-1	.	TRBJ2-2	many	CATSGGLDTGELFF	TGTGCCACCAGTGGGGGGTTGGACACCGGGGAGCTGTTTTTT
TRBV28	TRBD1	TRBJ2-7	many	CASTGTGDTYEQYF	TGTGCCAGCACTGGGACAGGTGACACCTACGAGCAGTACTTC
TRBV7-2	.	TRBJ1-2	once	CASSHPEYYGYTF	TGTGCCAGCAGCCATCCAGAGTACTATGGCTACACCTTC
TRBV25-1	.	TRBJ1-1	.	CASNMGAMNTEAFF	TGTGCCAGCAATATGGGGGCGATGAACACTGAAGCTTTCTTT
TRBV25-1	TRBD1	TRBJ2-7	.	CARSSRWDRGGYEQYF	TGTGCCAGGAGCAGCCGATGGGACAGGGGTGGCTACGAGCAGTACTTC
TRBV11-2	.	TRBJ1-1	few	CASSRPREAFF	TGTGCCAGCAGCCGTCCCAGGGAAGCTTTCTTT
TRBV24-1	.	TRBJ1-5	many	CATSDRDGQPQHF	TGTGCCACCAGTGATAGGGATGGTCAGCCCCAGCATTTT
TRBV2	.	TRBJ2-7	few	CASRAGPIYEQYF	TGTGCCAGCAGGGCGGGACCTATCTACGAGCAGTACTTC
TRBV6-1	.	TRBJ2-7	many	CASSEIGRGHEQYF	TGTGCCAGCAGTGAAATTGGCAGGGGCCACGAGCAGTACTTC
TRBV7-8	.	TRBJ2-5	.	CASSFAGTETQYF	TGTGCCAGCAGCTTTGCCGGGACGGAGACCCAGTACTTC
TRBV7-9	.	TRBJ1-1	.	CASSKVEGTTNTEAFF	TGTGCCAGCAGTAAAGTAGAAGGGACCACGAACACTGAAGCTTTCTTT
TRBV7-2	.	TRBJ2-3	few	CASTPGDYTDTQYF	TGTGCCAGCACCCCCGGGGATTACACAGATACGCAGTATTTT
TRBV10-3	TRBD1	TRBJ2-2	many	CAISSTGVNTGELFF	TGTGCCATCAGCTCTACAGGGGTTAACACCGGGGAGCTGTTTTTT
TRBV29-1	TRBD2	TRBJ2-2	.	CSVEVGGVNTGELFF	TGCAGCGTTGAAGTTGGGGGGGTGAACACCGGGGAGCTGTTTTTT
TRBV6-1	.	TRBJ1-1	many	CASLGALNTEAFF	TGTGCCTCACTCGGGGCGCTAAACACTGAAGCTTTCTTT
TRBV10-3	.	TRBJ2-7	many	CAISAGRISYEQYF	TGTGCCATCAGTGCGGGACGTATCTCCTACGAGCAGTACTTC
TRBV7-9	.	TRBJ1-1	.	CASSLRINTEAFF	TGTGCCAGCAGCTTAAGGATAAACACTGAAGCTTTCTTT
TRBV29-1	.	TRBJ1-3	.	CSVGRGADTIYF	TGCAGCGTTGGACGAGGGGCGGACACCATATATTTT
TRBV7-2	.	TRBJ2-7	.	CASSRNRAGNEQYF	TGTGCCAGCAGCCGGAATCGGGCCGGGAACGAGCAGTACTTC
TRBV11-3	.	TRBJ2-7	many	CASSPGLGEQYF	TGTGCCAGCTCCCCCGGGCTCGGCGAGCAGTACTTC
TRBV9	.	TRBJ2-2	many	CASSVVRENTGELFF	TGTGCCAGCAGCGTAGTCAGGGAAAACACCGGGGAGCTGTTTTTT
TRBV7-9	.	TRBJ1-1	many	CASSLRGTEAFF	TGTGCCAGCAGCTTACGGGGCACTGAAGCTTTCTTT